This T cell receptor beta chain is drawn from a study of blood T cell repertoires in COVID-19. Across the whole study: Both acute and convalescent COVID-19 samples were obtained from the United States, Italy and Spain. T cells, B-cell-depleted T cells, or PBMCs provided the cDNA or gDNA that served as material.

The authors' processing: Estimation of nucleated cell counts was performed using reference gene primer amplification. Sequenced by immunoSEQ multiplex PCR; TCRdb stores in-frame clones only, minus some. The V and J calls and the clone size are those of that table, but D and trimming were determined from the DNA. Of a few hundred thousand clones in the sample, about nine tenths were seen once. The CDR3 covers 16 residues. V shed 2 bases and J 5 bases; nucleotides not matched to a gene: 9. CDR1 and CDR2 from the germline V gene are MNHNY and SVGAGI (reference sequence). The clonotype originates from a woman between 50 and 59 years old who had recovered from COVID-19. The J gene is TRBJ2-5, the V gene TRBV6-6, with TRBD1 matching 9 bases. Sequenced sample: peripheral blood. The CDR3 nucleotides read TGTGCCAGCAGTTACGGGACAGGGAGACCCAGGGAGACCCAGTACTTC. Encoded protein: CASSYGTGRPRETQYF.